These 11 T cell receptor beta chains share one sample of origin, sequenced in a study of cytomegalovirus exposure and HLA in healthy donors. PCR involved 60 Vbeta and 13 Jbeta primers. Sequenced by immunoSEQ multiplex PCR; TCRdb stores in-frame clones only, minus some. Listed are around 63,000 clones; 1.5% to 2% falls within the top ten. Material: PBMCs. The receptors derive from a woman aged 25-40 years in good health and CMV-seronegative.

This rearrangement joins TRBV7-3 to TRBJ1-1; D is unresolved. Per germline, CDR1 SGHTA and CDR2 FQGTGA. The CDR3 consists of 14 residues. Trimming stripped 0 bases from V and 3 bases from J, with 8 bases between. The CDR3 loop is CASSLTGADTEAFF. The CDR3 DNA reads TGTGCCAGCAGCTTAACGGGAGCAGACACTGAAGCTTTCTTT.

In nucleotides, the CDR3 is TGCGCCAGCAGCCTAACTAGCGGGGCCTCCTACGAGCAGTACTTC. Translated, it gives CASSLTSGASYEQYF. V gene TRBV4-1 combines with J gene TRBJ2-7; TRBD2 matches at 10 bases. The CDR3 is 15 amino acids. The germline CDR1 and CDR2 sequences are MGHRA and YSYEKL. The V segment lost 4 bases and the J segment 0 bases; nucleotides outside the gene matches: 3.

The chain links TRBV5-6 to TRBJ1-3, with 7 nucleotides matching TRBD1. This CDR3 contains 15 residues. J was trimmed by 6 bases and V by 3 bases; bases with no gene match: 9. CDR1 SGHDT and CDR2 YYEEEE come from the germline V gene. The CDR3 loop is CASSYRGDLTNTIYF. Here the CDR3 DNA reads TGTGCCAGCAGCTACAGGGGCGACCTGACAAACACCATATATTTT.

The chain employs TRBV6-4 and TRBJ2-3; TRBD2 agrees at 12 bases. From germline, CDR1 is MRHNA and CDR2 SNTAGT. CDR3 length equals 16 residues. Losses at the gene ends were 3 bases for V and 0 bases for J; bases not matched to a gene: 1. The CDR3 spells CASSETSGSSTDTQYF. In nucleotides, the CDR3 is TGTGCCAGCAGTGAGACTAGCGGGAGCAGCACAGATACGCAGTATTTT.

The chain combines TRBV4-2 with TRBJ2-5; D possibly corresponds to TRBD2 (5 bases). Germline CDR1 is LGHNA and CDR2 is YNFKEQ. Trimming took 9 bases from V and 1 from J, leaving 15 bases between them. The CDR3 covers 14 residues. The CDR3 DNA sequence: TGTGCCAGTGCCTCAACGGGATTCCAAGAGACCCAGTACTTC. Translation: CASASTGFQETQYF.

The chain couples TRBV6-5 to TRBJ2-7; D might be TRBD1 (5 bases). Germline CDR1 and CDR2: MNHEY and SVGAGI. The CDR3 consists of 15 residues. Deletions cut 0 bases from V and 3 bases from J, with 12 bases between. DNA for the CDR3: TGTGCCAGCAGTTACTCATGGGGCCGACTCTACGAGCAGTACTTC. Its translation: CASSYSWGRLYEQYF.

The chain combines TRBV29-1 with TRBJ1-1; D unclear. V dropped 3 bases and J dropped 11 bases, with 7 bases sitting between them. CDR1 and CDR2 (germline): SQVTM, ANQGSEA. CDR3 size: 9 residues. As DNA, the CDR3 is TGCAGCGTTGAGGAGTGGGCTTTCTTT. Translation: CSVEEWAFF.

J is TRBJ2-7 and V is TRBV6-5; D is unresolved. V lost 2 bases and J lost 3, with 8 bases in between. Germline lookup yields CDR1 MNHEY and CDR2 SVGAGI. CDR3 length: 13 residues. CDR3 bases: TGTGCCAGCAGTTACGTAGCCAGCTACGAGCAGTACTTC. This translates into CASSYVASYEQYF.

The chain couples TRBV28 to TRBJ1-4; 7 positions agree with TRBD1. Per the germline V gene, CDR1 is MDHEN and CDR2 is SYDVKM. This CDR3 contains 12 residues. The V segment lost 3 bases and the J segment 11 bases; nucleotides outside the gene matches: 3. The CDR3 DNA follows: TGTGCCAGCAGTTTGATACAGGGGAAACTGTTTTTT. As protein: CASSLIQGKLFF. The full variable domain, rest sourced from reference TRBV28 and TRBJ1-4, is DVKVTQSSRYLVKRTGEKVFLECVQDMDHENMFWYRQDPGLGLRLIYFSYDVKMKEKGDIPEGYSVSREKKERFSLILESASTNQTSMYLCASSLIQGKLFFGSGTQLSVL.

V gene TRBV28 combines with J gene TRBJ2-5; D not resolved. The CDR3 consists of 13 residues. The germline CDR1 and CDR2 sequences are MDHEN and SYDVKM. The ends were cut back, 3 bases at V and 3 bases at J, with 8 bases in the middle. CDR3 sequence: CASSLTQKETQYF. CDR3 DNA sequence: TGTGCCAGCAGTTTGACACAGAAAGAGACCCAGTACTTC.

This chain joins TRBV13 and TRBJ1-5; D is unclear. Between the trimmed V and J ends, which lost 1 base and 5 bases, there was a span of 12 bases. The germline CDR1 and CDR2 sequences are PRHDT and FYEKMQ (reference sequence). The CDR3 is 15 amino acids. The CDR3 coding sequence is TGTGCCAGCAGCTTAGAAGGGAGAAAACATCAGCCCCAGCATTTT. Encoded protein: CASSLEGRKHQPQHF.